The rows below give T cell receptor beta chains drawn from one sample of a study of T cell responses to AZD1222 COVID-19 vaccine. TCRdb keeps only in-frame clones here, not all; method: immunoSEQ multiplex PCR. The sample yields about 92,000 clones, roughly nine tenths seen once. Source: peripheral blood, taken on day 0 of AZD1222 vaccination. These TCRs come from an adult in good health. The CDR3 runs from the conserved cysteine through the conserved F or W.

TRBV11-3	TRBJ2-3	CASSLGLAGDTDTQYF
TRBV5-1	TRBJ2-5	CASSKYQETQYF
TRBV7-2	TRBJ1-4	CASSLGGINEKLFF
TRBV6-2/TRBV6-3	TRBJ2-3	CASSWSVDTQYF
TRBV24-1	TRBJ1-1	CATSGGTMNTEAFF
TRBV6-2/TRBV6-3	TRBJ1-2	CASSQPPGAGYGYTF
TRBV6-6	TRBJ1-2	CASSRTLGQGAYGYTF
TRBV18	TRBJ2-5	CASSRSSGSRGPIKETQYF
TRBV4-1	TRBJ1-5	CASSQEARQVRNQPQHF
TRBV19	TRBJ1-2	CASSTGFNYGYTF
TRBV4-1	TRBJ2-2	CASSQGPGTGELFF
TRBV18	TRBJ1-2	CASSPTGTGYGYTF
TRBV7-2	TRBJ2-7	CASSFDRSEQYF
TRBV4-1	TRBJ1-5	CASSQGDRSNQPQHF
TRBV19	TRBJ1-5	CASTRIGQPQHF
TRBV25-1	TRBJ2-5	CASSAHRGEGQETQYF
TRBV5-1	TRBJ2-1	CASSLAETSGSNEQFF